This TCR beta chain was recovered during a study of radiation and T cells in renal cell carcinoma. About the research overall: Nephrectomy followed 15 Gy stereotactic body radiation by 4 weeks. Study outcomes and limitations: From baseline, blood top tumor clonotypes peaked at 2 weeks post-radiation.

Generated by immunoSEQ multiplex PCR, the TCRdb table keeps only in-frame clones and is missing some. The repertoire consists of some 120,000 clones, with over 75% occurring once and the leading ten covering 1.5% to 2%. V was pared by 1 base and J by 2 bases, with 6 bases between. CDR1 and CDR2 (germline): MGHRA, YSYEKL. This CDR3 is 13 amino acids long. Sample time point: blood 2 weeks post-SBRT. As to treatment: 15 Gy SBRT to primary tumor, nephrectomy 4 weeks later. As regards this clone: The antigen is undetermined.

This sample comprised blood, obtained from a patient whose treatment included radiotherapy and nephrectomy. The V gene is TRBV4-1, the J gene TRBJ2-7, with no clear D. This receptor was obtained from a woman aged 60-75 years with renal cell carcinoma. CDR3 nucleotides: TGCGCCAGCAGCCAAGCACTTACCTACGAGCAGTACTTC. This encodes CASSQALTYEQYF.